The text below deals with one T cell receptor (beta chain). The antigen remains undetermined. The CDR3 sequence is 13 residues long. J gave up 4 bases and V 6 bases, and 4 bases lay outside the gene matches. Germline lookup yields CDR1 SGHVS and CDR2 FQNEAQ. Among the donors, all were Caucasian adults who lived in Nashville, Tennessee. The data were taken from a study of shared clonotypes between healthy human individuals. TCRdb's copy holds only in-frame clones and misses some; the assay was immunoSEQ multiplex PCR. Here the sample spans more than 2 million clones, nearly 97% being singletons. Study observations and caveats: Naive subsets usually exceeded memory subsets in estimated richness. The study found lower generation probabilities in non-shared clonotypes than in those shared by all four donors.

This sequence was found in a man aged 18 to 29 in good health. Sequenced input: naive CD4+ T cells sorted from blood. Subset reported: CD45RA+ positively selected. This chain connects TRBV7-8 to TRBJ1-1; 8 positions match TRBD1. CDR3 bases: TGTGCCAGCAGTCTAACAGGGGGCACTGAAGCTTTCTTT. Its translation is CASSLTGGTEAFF.